The present T cell receptor (beta chain) was sequenced within a study of beta chain features in type 1 diabetes. Germline V CDR1 and CDR2: WSHSY, SAAADI. The CDR3 is made up of 15 amino acids. Trimming removed 6 bases from V and 5 bases from J; junction bases left unmatched: 13. TCRB transcripts that were expressed got sequenced, as all of the isolated RNA had been reverse transcribed. The method was immunoSEQ multiplex PCR; TCRdb's version includes in-frame clones alone and lacks a portion of them. The sample includes about 230,000 clones, roughly 17% of them seen just once. Regarding the study as a whole: TCRB CDR3s from Type 1 diabetes patients were moderately but significantly shorter in all four CD4+ subsets.

As for this clone: Its antigen is unknown.

V is TRBV10-2 and J is TRBJ2-7; 7 nucleotides match TRBD1. The receptor was isolated from a man aged 25-45 years with type 1 diabetes. The sequenced sample was naive CD4+ T cells from blood. In nucleotides, the CDR3 is TGCGCCAGCAGGGAACCGACAGGGATTGGCAACGAGCAGTACTTC. Translated: CASREPTGIGNEQYF.